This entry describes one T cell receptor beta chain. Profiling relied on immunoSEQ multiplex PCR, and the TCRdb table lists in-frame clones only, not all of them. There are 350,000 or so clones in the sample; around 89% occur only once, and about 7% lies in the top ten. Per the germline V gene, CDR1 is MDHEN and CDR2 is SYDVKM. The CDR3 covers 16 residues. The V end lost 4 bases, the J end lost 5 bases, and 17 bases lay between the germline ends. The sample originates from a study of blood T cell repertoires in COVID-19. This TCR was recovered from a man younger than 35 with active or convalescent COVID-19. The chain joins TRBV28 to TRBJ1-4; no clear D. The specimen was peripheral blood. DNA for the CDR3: TGTGCCAGCAGTTCCCGGGCCCTGTGGGAGAATGAAAAACTGTTTTTT. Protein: CASSSRALWENEKLFF.